The 25 T cell receptor beta chains in this list originate from one sample, sequenced in a study of shared clonotypes between healthy human individuals. This table comes from immunoSEQ multiplex PCR, and its TCRdb copy is limited to in-frame clones, with some not included. The table has about 2.1 million clones, roughly 93% seen once. The naive CD8 population came from CD45RO-negative cells selected for CCR7, without terminally differentiated effector memory CD45RA+ cells. The specimen was naive CD8+ T cells from PBMCs. Source of these receptors: a man younger than 35 in good health. Some clones in this sample may be carry-over from other donors' samples.

The chain couples TRBV28 to TRBJ2-7, with D possibly matching TRBD1 (5 bases). Germline CDR1 is MDHEN and CDR2 is SYDVKM. CDR3 size: 14 residues. Trimming removed 6 bases at V and 3 bases at J, with 15 bases between. CDR3 in DNA: TGTGCCAGCAGGCCCAGGGTTTCTCGCTACGAGCAGTACTTC. The encoded protein is CASRPRVSRYEQYF.

As concerns this clone: Other DNA sequences from this sample encode an identical CDR3 as well. The chain employs TRBV27 and TRBJ2-2; tentatively, D is TRBD1 (6 bases). From germline, CDR1 is MNHEY and CDR2 SMNVEV (reference sequence). The V end was cut by 7 bases, the J end by 4 bases, with 7 bases between. CDR3 length: 12 residues. The chain's CDR3 is CASTGVTGELFF. The CDR3 DNA follows: TGTGCCAGCACAGGGGTCACCGGGGAGCTGTTTTTT.

The J gene is TRBJ2-4, the V gene TRBV7-9; 11 positions match TRBD2. Germline V gene data show CDR1 as SEHNR and CDR2 as FQNEAQ (reference sequence). The CDR3 covers 15 residues. The ends lost 3 bases at V and 4 bases at J; junction bases unmatched: 2. The CDR3 sequence: CASSFSGRAKNIQYF. The CDR3 DNA sequence: TGTGCCAGCAGCTTTAGCGGGAGGGCGAAAAACATTCAGTACTTC.

V is TRBV28 and J is TRBJ1-2, with no clear D. The germline gives CDR1 MDHEN, CDR2 SYDVKM. The CDR3 runs 13 residues. V lost 3 bases and J lost 10, with 15 bases in between. Here the CDR3 DNA reads TGTGCCAGCAGTTTTAGAAGGACGGATCACTACACCTTC. Protein product: CASSFRRTDHYTF.

This clone was seen a single time. The gene calls are TRBV28 and TRBJ2-7; TRBD2 matches at 8 bases. The CDR3 runs to 15 residues. Germline CDR1 MDHEN, CDR2 SYDVKM. Germline trimming cut 3 bases from V and 0 bases from J; bases unmatched to any gene: 4. CDR3 nucleotides: TGTGCCAGCAGTTTTATGAGCGGGAGCTCCTACGAGCAGTACTTC. The encoded protein is CASSFMSGSSYEQYF.

The chain employs TRBV11-2 and TRBJ1-2; 8 bases are shared with TRBD1. Germline V lookup: CDR1 SGHAT, CDR2 FQNNGV. The trim removed 2 bases at V and 4 bases at J, leaving 9 bases unmatched. CDR3 length: 16 residues. The CDR3 loop reads CASSLPGTGSSYGYTF. CDR3 coding DNA: TGTGCCAGCAGCTTACCAGGGACAGGTTCCAGCTATGGCTACACCTTC.

The J gene is TRBJ2-1, the V gene TRBV13; 12 positions agree with TRBD2. The ends lost 5 bases at V and 7 bases at J; junction bases unmatched: 6. This CDR3 region has 15 residues. Germline CDR1 and CDR2: PRHDT and FYEKMQ (reference sequence). CDR3 loop: CASSPRLAGVNEQFF. DNA of the CDR3: TGTGCCAGCAGCCCCCGACTAGCGGGAGTGAATGAGCAGTTCTTC.

This chain uses TRBV7-9 with TRBJ2-3; maybe TRBD2 (5 bases). The CDR3 contains 14 residues. Between the trimmed V and J ends, which lost 5 bases and 10 bases, there was a span of 19 bases. CDR1 is SEHNR and CDR2 is FQNEAQ in the germline V gene (reference sequence). Written as DNA, the CDR3 is TGTGCCAGCAGCCCGGGGTCTCCGTATAAGCCGCAGTATTTT. Translation: CASSPGSPYKPQYF.

The chain uses TRBV29-1 and TRBJ2-7; TRBD2 might be the D (6 bases). Trimming cost V 0 bases and J 2 bases, with 14 bases left between them. The CDR3 is made up of 15 amino acids. CDR1 is SQVTM, CDR2 ANQGSEA, per germline. The CDR3 DNA sequence: TGCAGCGTTGAAGAGGAGGGGACCCCCGCCTACGAGCAGTACTTC. Protein: CSVEEEGTPAYEQYF.

This clone was counted once. The CDR3 loop reads CASGSGDYYEQYF. CDR3 in DNA: TGTGCCAGCGGGAGCGGGGACTACTACGAGCAGTACTTC. The J gene is TRBJ2-7, the V gene TRBV7-9; 7 bases fit TRBD2. The CDR3 length is 13 residues. The trim removed 8 bases at V and 3 bases at J, leaving 7 bases unmatched. Germline CDR1 SEHNR, CDR2 FQNEAQ (reference sequence).

This chain connects TRBV18 to TRBJ2-5; D remains unclear. The CDR3 is made up of 16 amino acids. V was clipped by 2 bases and J by 1 base, with 14 bases between them. Germline CDR1 and CDR2: KGHSH and LQKENI. The CDR3 coding sequence is TGTGCCAGCTCACCAGGGGTGCAGACGACCCAAGAGACCCAGTACTTC. Translated: CASSPGVQTTQETQYF.

The chain uses TRBV4-3 and TRBJ1-2; 10 nucleotides align to TRBD1. V lost 4 bases and J lost 7; bases outside the gene matches: 3. Germline V gene sequence: CDR1 LGHNA, CDR2 YSLEER. The CDR3 loop spans 13 amino acids. The DNA for the CDR3 is TGCGCCAGCAGCCGGGACAGGGGCTCTGGCTACACCTTC. Protein sequence: CASSRDRGSGYTF.

Concerning this clone itself: Other DNA sequences within the sample encode an identical CDR3. CDR3: CASSVGGSTYEQYF. CDR3 sequence (DNA): TGTGCCAGCAGCGTAGGCGGGAGCACCTACGAGCAGTACTTC. The genes are TRBV9 and TRBJ2-7, with 7 bases that match TRBD2. J was trimmed by 2 bases and V by 0 bases; bases with no gene match: 2. CDR1 is SGDLS, CDR2 YYNGEE, per germline. The CDR3 spans 14 residues.

V gene TRBV11-2 combines with J gene TRBJ2-1, with 10 bases that match TRBD1. Germline values: CDR1 SGHAT, CDR2 FQNNGV. CDR3 size: 17 residues. J lost 7 bases, V lost 7 bases, and 16 bases had no gene match. DNA for the CDR3: TGTGCCAGCACCCCCCGACGAGGGACAGGGGAGGGGAATGAGCAGTTCTTC. As protein: CASTPRRGTGEGNEQFF.

The chain links TRBV9 to TRBJ2-3; the D gene is possibly TRBD2 (8 bases). Per germline, CDR1 SGDLS and CDR2 YYNGEE. The CDR3 sequence is 19 residues long. V was shortened by 3 bases and J by 4 bases, with 27 bases between the two germline ends. The CDR3 DNA sequence: TGTGCCAGCAGCGCCTCGAGGGGGCCCGGGAGGGCCCCCCCAGATACGCAGTATTTT. Translating it yields CASSASRGPGRAPPDTQYF.

The V and J genes are TRBV9 and TRBJ2-3, with D possibly being TRBD1 (6 bases). The CDR3 length is 15 residues. Germline V gene data show CDR1 as SGDLS and CDR2 as YYNGEE. V was pared by 3 bases and J by 2 bases, with 13 bases between. The chain's CDR3 is CASSADSQFTDTQYF. The DNA for the CDR3 is TGTGCCAGCAGCGCGGACAGCCAATTCACAGATACGCAGTATTTT.

Points on this clone: This sample includes further DNA sequences coding for the same CDR3. This chain connects TRBV5-1 to TRBJ2-7, with D uncertain. This CDR3 contains 12 residues. V was clipped by 0 bases and J by 2 bases, with 3 bases between them. In germline, CDR1 is SGHRS, CDR2 YFSETQ. CDR3 nucleotide sequence: TGCGCCAGCAGCTTGGTCCCCTACGAGCAGTACTTC. Encoded protein: CASSLVPYEQYF.

The count of this clone is one. The chain combines TRBV4-1 with TRBJ1-2; D gene ambiguous. Germline CDR1 and CDR2: MGHRA and YSYEKL. V shed 10 bases and J shed 7 bases, with 13 bases lying between them. CDR3 length: 11 residues. In DNA, the CDR3 is TGCGCCATAAAAGTTGGCGGTGGCTACACCTTC. Its protein product is CAIKVGGGYTF.

The J gene is TRBJ1-5, the V gene TRBV21-1. TRBV21-1 is termed a pseudogene. The CDR3 extends over 24 amino acids. The CDR3 is CASSKSRMTASPTMGVDSNQPQHF. The DNA of the CDR3 is TGTGCCAGCAGCAAAAGTCGTATGACGGCCAGTCCGACGATGGGGGTGGATAGCAATCAGCCCCAGCATTTT.

This sequence joins TRBV27 and TRBJ1-5, with 7 bases fitting TRBD1. CDR1 and CDR2 from the germline V gene are MNHEY and SMNVEV (reference sequence). Trimming removed 5 bases from V and 5 bases from J; junction bases left unmatched: 6. The CDR3 is 14 amino acids. This CDR3 is CASSVRDSYQPQHF. The CDR3 region has the DNA TGTGCCAGCAGTGTCCGGGACAGCTATCAGCCCCAGCATTTT.

The rearrangement uses TRBV28 and TRBJ2-1; 8 bases line up with TRBD2. Unmatched junction bases numbered 8, after V lost 7 bases and J lost 0 bases. The length of the CDR3 is 16 residues. The germline CDR1 and CDR2 sequences are MDHEN and SYDVKM. CDR3 protein: CASNGGREVSYNEQFF. CDR3 in DNA: TGTGCCAGCAATGGAGGGCGGGAGGTCTCCTACAATGAGCAGTTCTTC.

The chain employs TRBV28 and TRBJ1-5, with TRBD1 as a possible D gene (5 bases). CDR3 length: 17 amino acids. Deletions cut 0 bases from V and 0 bases from J, with 12 bases between. Germline V lookup: CDR1 MDHEN, CDR2 SYDVKM. CDR3 sequence (DNA): TGTGCCAGCAGTTTATGGCCCCCAGGGCATAGCAATCAGCCCCAGCATTTT. The encoded protein is CASSLWPPGHSNQPQHF.

The chain has TRBV14 and TRBJ2-1; D tentatively fits TRBD1 or TRBD2 (6 bases each). CDR1 is SGHDN, CDR2 FVKESK, per germline. The CDR3 sequence is 17 residues long. The V gene lost 3 bases and the J gene lost 4 bases, with 19 bases spanning the gap. The CDR3 coding sequence is TGTGCCAGCAGCCAGCTAACAGGGACTTTGGTTTACAATGAGCAGTTCTTC. Amino acid sequence: CASSQLTGTLVYNEQFF.

The chain is built from TRBV28 and TRBJ2-4; D gene ambiguous. This CDR3 region has 14 residues. Per germline, CDR1 MDHEN and CDR2 SYDVKM. V was pared by 8 bases and J by 0 bases, with 11 bases between. The CDR3 DNA is TGTGCCAGCGGACCAGACCTAGCCAAAAACATTCAGTACTTC. Translation: CASGPDLAKNIQYF.

The chain employs TRBV27 and TRBJ1-5; D is perhaps TRBD1 (5 bases). Germline loops: CDR1 MNHEY, CDR2 SMNVEV (reference sequence). The CDR3 is 14 residues long. The V gene lost 2 bases and the J gene lost 4 bases, with 9 bases spanning the gap. This CDR3 reads CASSLNGGNQPQHF. The CDR3 nucleotides are TGTGCCAGCAGTTTAAATGGGGGGAATCAGCCCCAGCATTTT.